This TCR beta chain was documented in a study of vaccination and CD4 T cells after COVID-19. Study-wide context: Six males and four females, two Hispanic, made up the convalescents. Stimuli were overlapping spike peptide pools of SARS-CoV-2 and three common cold coronaviruses (HCoV-NL63, HCoV-OC43, HCoV-229E).

Treatment defined: roughly ten-day PBMC culture with coronavirus spike peptide pools or control peptides (ViraFEST assay). Expanded clonotypes were found by TCR sequencing after peptide-pool stimulation (ViraFEST). Trimming cost V 6 bases and J 8 bases, with 19 bases left between them. The germline V gene encodes CDR1 SGHVS and CDR2 FQNEAQ. The CDR3 extends over 15 amino acids. A remark on this clonotype: The antigen is unknown.

Sequenced with the Oncomine TCR Beta short-read assay was DNA taken from cultured CD4+ T cells. MiXCR, run by TCRdb on the PCR reads, gives a single entry per CDR3 protein. The table lists some 11,000 distinct CDR3 sequences, roughly two fifths of them singletons. The sequenced sample was cultured CD4+ T cells from blood. This chain links TRBV7-8 with TRBJ1-4; D is possibly TRBD1 (5 bases). This receptor was obtained from a human donor with COVID-19. DNA for the CDR3: TGTGCCAGCAGTCTTACCCCCAGGGAGGTGGAAAAACTGTTTTTT. Protein sequence: CASSLTPREVEKLFF.